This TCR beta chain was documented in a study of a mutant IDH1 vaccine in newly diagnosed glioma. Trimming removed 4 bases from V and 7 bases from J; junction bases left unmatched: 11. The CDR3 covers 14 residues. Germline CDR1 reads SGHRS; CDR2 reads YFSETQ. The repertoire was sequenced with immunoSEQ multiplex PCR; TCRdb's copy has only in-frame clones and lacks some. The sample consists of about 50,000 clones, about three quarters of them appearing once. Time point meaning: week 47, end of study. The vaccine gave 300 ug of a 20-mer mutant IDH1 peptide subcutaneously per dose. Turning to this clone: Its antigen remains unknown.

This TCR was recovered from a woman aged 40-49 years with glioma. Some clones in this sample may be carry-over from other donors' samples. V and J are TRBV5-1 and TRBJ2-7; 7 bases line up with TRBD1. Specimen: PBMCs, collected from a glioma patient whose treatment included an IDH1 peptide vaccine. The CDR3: CASSIGQDPREQYF. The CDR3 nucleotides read TGCGCCAGCAGCATCGGACAGGACCCTAGGGAGCAGTACTTC. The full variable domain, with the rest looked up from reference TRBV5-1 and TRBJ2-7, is KAGVTQTPRYLIKTRGQQVTLSCSPISGHRSVSWYQQTPGQGLQFLFEYFSETQRNKGNFPGRFSGRQFSNSRSEMNVSTLELGDSALYLCASSIGQDPREQYFGPGTRLTVT.